One and the same sample provided the 21 T cell receptor beta chains below, sequenced in a study of T cell responses to AZD1222 COVID-19 vaccine (dated by TCRdb to the early 2020s). Library preparation employed the immunoSEQ multiplex PCR assay. Held by TCRdb, this immuneACCESS table contains in-frame sequences only and omits some clones. Under half of the omission traces to an unresolved V gene where checked; the cause of the rest is unknown. In this sample the table shows some 160,000 clones, approximately 93% of which occur a single time. Over 0.8% of the sample is in the top ten clones. Interpreted using the paper, the time point label stands for: baseline before first vaccination. This material consisted of peripheral blood, taken on day 0 of AZD1222 vaccination. The receptors here all came from an adult in good health.

The gene calls are TRBV9 and TRBJ2-3; TRBD2 matches 15 bases. The CDR3 runs 16 residues. CDR1 is SGDLS and CDR2 is YYNGEE in the germline V gene. With V trimmed by 2 bases and J by 11 bases, 9 bases remained unmatched. The CDR3 sequence: CASSVYYGTSGGMQYF. The CDR3, as DNA: TGTGCCAGCAGCGTTTACTACGGGACTAGCGGGGGGATGCAGTATTTT.

J is TRBJ1-1 and V is TRBV11-3, with 9 nucleotides matching TRBD1. This CDR3 has 13 residues. Germline-derived CDR1 and CDR2 are SGHNT and YENEEA. The ends lost 11 bases at V and 8 bases at J; junction bases unmatched: 12. CDR3 protein: CAGKGRDRAEAFF. Here the CDR3 DNA reads TGTGCCGGCAAAGGCAGGGACAGGGCGGAAGCTTTCTTT.

This rearrangement joins TRBV14 to TRBJ2-1, with 7 nucleotides matching TRBD1. The CDR3 length is 15 residues. Germline assignment: CDR1 SGHDN and CDR2 FVKESK. With 3 bases clipped from V and 9 bases from J, the junction kept 11 bases outside the gene matches. The CDR3 loop reads CASSHRGRYISEQFF. In nucleotides, the CDR3 is TGTGCCAGCAGCCATAGGGGGCGATATATCAGTGAGCAGTTCTTC.

This chain joins TRBV5-8 and TRBJ2-5; D unclear. The V and J ends lost 4 bases and 3 bases respectively, with 10 bases between them. The CDR3 runs 13 residues. Looked up from germline, CDR1 is SGHTS and CDR2 is YDEGEE. CDR3 amino acids: CASSVLSEETQYF. The CDR3 DNA is TGTGCCAGCAGCGTACTCAGTGAAGAGACCCAGTACTTC.

V is TRBV4-2 and J is TRBJ1-2; 8 nucleotides line up with TRBD1. After removal of 1 base from V and 4 bases from J, the junction contained 11 bases not matched to a gene. CDR1 is LGHNA and CDR2 is YNFKEQ in the germline V gene. CDR3 length equals 17 residues. The CDR3 protein is CASSQATGQADRYGYTF. The DNA of the CDR3 is TGTGCCAGCAGCCAAGCGACGGGACAGGCGGACCGCTATGGCTACACCTTC.

The chain couples TRBV5-1 to TRBJ1-5, with 11 bases that match TRBD1. Germline V gene data show CDR1 as SGHRS and CDR2 as YFSETQ. The CDR3 loop spans 13 amino acids. Losses at the gene ends were 4 bases for V and 10 bases for J; bases not matched to a gene: 4. The CDR3 DNA is TGCGCCAGCAGCCCGGACAGGGGGCAACCCCAGCATTTT. It yields the protein CASSPDRGQPQHF.

CDR3 residues: CASSSGGGSFDEQFF. CDR3 DNA: TGCGCCAGCAGTTCAGGGGGGGGCTCATTCGATGAGCAGTTCTTC. This chain connects TRBV5-1 to TRBJ2-1; D possibly uses TRBD1 or TRBD2 (7 bases each). This CDR3 contains 15 residues. Trimming removed 5 bases at V and 8 bases at J, with 20 bases between. CDR1 SGHRS and CDR2 YFSETQ come from the germline V gene.

The chain is built from TRBV30 and TRBJ1-6; possibly TRBD1 for D (5 bases). V lost 5 bases and J 14 bases, leaving 10 bases between the germline ends. Per germline, CDR1 GTSNPN and CDR2 SVGIG (reference sequence). There are 10 residues in the CDR3. The CDR3 region has the DNA TGTGCCTGGGGGGACGCGGCCCTCCACTTT. As protein: CAWGDAALHF.

The J gene is TRBJ1-2, the V gene TRBV9; a weak D match, TRBD1 (6 bases). V lost 0 bases and J 5 bases, leaving 11 bases between the germline ends. CDR1 SGDLS and CDR2 YYNGEE come from the germline V gene. CDR3 length: 14 amino acids. The CDR3 loop reads CASSVAVGQYGYTF. The CDR3 DNA follows: TGTGCCAGCAGCGTAGCGGTAGGACAGTATGGCTACACCTTC.

V is TRBV7-6 and J is TRBJ1-5, with unresolved D. Trimming shortened V by 3 bases and J by 0 bases, and 9 bases separated the two germline ends. CDR1 and CDR2 from the germline V gene are SGHVS and FNYEAQ. The CDR3 contains 15 residues. CDR3 in DNA: TGTGCCAGCAGCTTTGCTCCGGGTAGCAATCAGCCCCAGCATTTT. It is translated as CASSFAPGSNQPQHF.

The chain has TRBV3-1 (or the pseudogene TRBV3-2) and TRBJ2-7, with D uncertain. Trimming stripped 2 bases from V and 6 bases from J, with 14 bases between. The germline V gene encodes CDR1 LGHDT and CDR2 YNNKEL (reference sequence). The CDR3 length is 14 residues. The CDR3 loop is CASSQTGWAGEQYF. CDR3 nucleotide sequence: TGTGCCAGCAGCCAAACTGGGTGGGCTGGCGAGCAGTACTTC.

The chain uses TRBV6-5 and TRBJ2-7; tentative D call: TRBD1 (5 bases). This CDR3 is built from 12 residues. Deletions cut 5 bases from V and 5 bases from J, with 10 bases between. The germline V gene has CDR1 MNHEY and CDR2 SVGAGI. The CDR3 DNA reads TGTGCCAGCAGTCATACCAGGGACGAGCAGTACTTC. Translation: CASSHTRDEQYF.

V gene TRBV6-2 or TRBV6-3 combines with J gene TRBJ1-1, with 9 bases that match TRBD1. V was clipped by 4 bases and J by 3 bases; unmatched bases: 6. Germline CDR1 MNHEY, CDR2 SVGEGT. CDR3 length: 15 amino acids. The CDR3, as DNA: TGTGCCAGCAGTTTCTTGACAGGGGGGGACACTGAAGCTTTCTTT. This sequence encodes CASSFLTGGDTEAFF.

The chain uses TRBV28 and TRBJ1-2; D gene unclear. Trimming shortened V by 5 bases and J by 2 bases, and 15 bases separated the two germline ends. Germline CDR1 reads MDHEN; CDR2 reads SYDVKM. CDR3 length: 15 residues. CDR3 nucleotide sequence: TGTGCCAGCAGTACGAACAGCGGGAGGAACTATGGCTACACCTTC. Protein: CASSTNSGRNYGYTF.

The DNA of the CDR3 is TGTGCCAGCAGCCAGGAGTGGGGCGGGGAGACCCAGTACTTC. Amino acid sequence: CASSQEWGGETQYF. This chain connects TRBV7-2 to TRBJ2-5; D might be TRBD1 or TRBD2, each matching 5 bases. Deletions cut 5 bases from V and 5 bases from J, with 15 bases between. Germline CDR1 reads SGHTA; CDR2 reads FQGNSA. The CDR3 length is 14 residues.

The V and J genes are TRBV6-1 and TRBJ1-2; maybe TRBD1 (6 bases). From germline, CDR1 is MNHNS and CDR2 SASEGT. The CDR3 loop spans 13 amino acids. V lost 5 bases to trimming and J lost 2 bases, with 9 bases between them. Written as DNA, the CDR3 is TGTGCCAGCAGTCCGGACAGAAACTATGGCTACACCTTC. This translates into CASSPDRNYGYTF.

This clone has only a few counts. The chain recombines TRBV12-3 or TRBV12-4 with TRBJ1-5; D ambiguous. The CDR3 length is 12 residues. Trimming pared 3 bases from V and 5 bases from J, leaving 5 bases between. The chain's CDR3 is CASSFGDQPQHF. The CDR3 DNA is TGTGCCAGCAGTTTCGGAGATCAGCCCCAGCATTTT.

This clone came up once. The chain combines TRBV15 with TRBJ2-7, with TRBD1 identical over 7 bases. Germline loops: CDR1 LNHNV, CDR2 YYDKDF (reference sequence). V trimming: 0 bases; J trimming: 6 bases; junction bases outside the gene matches: 8. The CDR3 length is 15 residues. CDR3 residues: CATSREVSGGSEQYF. In DNA form, the CDR3 reads TGTGCCACCAGCAGAGAAGTGTCAGGGGGAAGCGAGCAGTACTTC.

The chain joins TRBV4-1 to TRBJ1-6, with D perhaps TRBD1 (6 bases). The CDR3 contains 12 residues. The ends were cut back, 7 bases at V and 10 bases at J, with 11 bases in the middle. The germline gives CDR1 MGHRA, CDR2 YSYEKL. The CDR3 loop reads CASKSGESPLHF. The CDR3 DNA reads TGCGCCAGCAAGTCAGGGGAATCACCCCTCCACTTT.

This clone was observed a handful of times. This sequence joins TRBV30 and TRBJ1-1; unclear D gene. CDR3 length: 11 residues. Trimming cost V 3 bases and J 1 base, with 3 bases left between them. From germline, CDR1 is GTSNPN and CDR2 SVGIG (reference sequence). CDR3 loop: CAWRENTEAFF. The CDR3 nucleotides are TGTGCCTGGAGAGAGAACACTGAAGCTTTCTTT.

The chain is built from TRBV27 and TRBJ1-1; 10 bases are a match to TRBD1. The CDR3 contains 13 residues. Germline V gene lookup returns CDR1 MNHEY and CDR2 SMNVEV (reference sequence). The junction had 2 bases not matched to a gene; V was cut back by 6 bases and J by 4 bases. The CDR3 sequence: CASRRTGGTEAFF. Here the CDR3 DNA reads TGTGCCAGCAGGAGGACAGGGGGCACTGAAGCTTTCTTT.